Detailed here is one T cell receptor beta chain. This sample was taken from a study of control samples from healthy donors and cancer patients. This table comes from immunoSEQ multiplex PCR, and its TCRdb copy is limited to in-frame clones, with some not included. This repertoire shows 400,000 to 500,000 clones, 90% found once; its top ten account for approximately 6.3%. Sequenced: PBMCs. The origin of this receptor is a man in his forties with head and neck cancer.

As DNA, the CDR3 is TGCGCCAGCAGCCAGCCGGGACAGCTCACTGAAGCTTTCTTT. Its translation is CASSQPGQLTEAFF. This chain connects TRBV4-1 to TRBJ1-1, with 7 bases that match TRBD1. CDR1 and CDR2 from the germline V gene are MGHRA and YSYEKL. The CDR3 has 14 amino acids. V trimming: 3 bases; J trimming: 4 bases; junction bases outside the gene matches: 5.